This T cell receptor beta chain was captured by sequencing in a study of CD8 T cells in Susac syndrome. Study summary: Clinical remission applied to roughly 8 sequenced Susac syndrome patients, and roughly six had active disease.

The RNA, 0.5 to 1 ug, was put through reverse transcription using random hexamers. MiXCR was run by TCRdb on the immunoSEQ multiplex PCR reads, yielding one entry per CDR3 protein. The sample holds about 90,000 distinct CDR3 sequences, about 96% seen once. The CDR3 sequence is 15 residues long. CDR1 DFQATT and CDR2 SNEGSKA come from the germline V gene (reference sequence). After removal of 3 bases from V and 0 bases from J, the junction contained 7 bases not matched to a gene. Isolation of CD8+ and CD4+ T cells was performed negatively, whereas enrichment of TEMRA cells was done by FACS. The chain has TRBV20-1 and TRBJ2-7, with 8 nucleotides matching TRBD2. The sample was CD8+ T cells from PBMCs. The source is a human donor with Susac syndrome. The CDR3 nucleotides read TGCAGTGCTAGTATGGTAGCGGGGAGCTCCTACGAGCAGTACTTC. Protein sequence: CSASMVAGSSYEQYF.